Following are 4 T cell receptor beta chains from one sample sequenced in a study of follicular helper T cells after annual influenza vaccination. Sequencing used immunoSEQ multiplex PCR; TCRdb keeps in-frame clones, though not all of them. The repertoire holds 6,000 to 6,500 clones, approximately 78% seen once, with 0.7% to 0.95% in the top ten. Time point reported: 2015-2016 season, pre-vaccination. The specimen comprised CXCR5- memory CD4+ T cells sorted from blood, sampled on the day of influenza vaccination. These receptors all stem from an adult who received the influenza vaccine.

The chain employs TRBV2 and TRBJ1-5; D is perhaps TRBD1 (6 bases). Trimming removed 7 bases from V and 9 bases from J, with 19 bases in between. Germline CDR1 SNHLY, CDR2 FYNNEI. The CDR3 consists of 14 residues. CDR3 sequence reads: CASKREQGDLPQHF. CDR3 bases: TGTGCCAGCAAAAGGGAACAGGGTGATCTGCCCCAGCATTTT.

This clone was counted only a few times. The rearrangement links TRBV19 to TRBJ1-2, with 9 bases aligning to TRBD1. There are 13 residues in the CDR3. From germline, CDR1 is LNHDA and CDR2 SQIVND (reference sequence). The V segment lost 6 bases and the J segment 4 bases; nucleotides outside the gene matches: 3. CDR3 nucleotide sequence: TGTGCCAGTAGGACAGGGGGAGCCTATGGCTACACCTTC. Translated, it gives CASRTGGAYGYTF.

This clone was observed once. J is TRBJ2-6 and V is TRBV4-3; D remains ambiguous. This CDR3 is 18 amino acids long. In germline, CDR1 is LGHNA, CDR2 YSLEER. The V and J ends lost 0 bases and 0 bases respectively, with 12 bases between them. The CDR3 region is CASSQEISYTSGANVLTF. DNA for the CDR3: TGCGCCAGCAGCCAAGAAATTAGTTACACCTCTGGGGCCAACGTCCTGACTTTC.

This clone was seen once. This rearrangement joins TRBV5-4 to TRBJ2-5; 11 bases fit TRBD2. Germline V gene sequence: CDR1 SGHNT, CDR2 YYREEE (reference sequence). The CDR3 is 15 residues long. V trimming: 0 bases; J trimming: 9 bases; junction bases outside the gene matches: 7. CDR3 protein: CASSLVGTSGIAQYF. CDR3 sequence (DNA): TGTGCCAGCAGCTTGGTCGGGACTAGCGGAATTGCCCAGTACTTC.